Detailed here is one T cell receptor (beta chain). Trimming at V came to 8 bases and at J to 7 bases, leaving 10 bases not matched to a gene. Germline CDR1 and CDR2: MNHEY and SVGEGT. The CDR3 runs 15 residues. The source of the sample is a study of T-cell reconstitution after alpha-beta-depleted transplantation in children. Construction of the TCRbeta library involved unique molecular identifiers. MiXCR, applied by TCRdb to the PCR reads, yields one record per CDR3 protein. The table includes approximately 390,000 distinct CDR3 sequences, about a tenth detected once. The chain employs TRBV6-2 or TRBV6-3 and TRBJ2-1; TRBD2 matches at 11 bases. The clonotype comes from a human donor who donated a stem cell graft to a child with acute myeloid leukemia. The sample here was PBMCs from the stem cell graft donor, taken from the stem cell graft. In nucleotides, the CDR3 is TGTGCCAGCGACAGTCGTCTAGCGGGAGGTAATGAGCAGTTCTTC. Its protein product is CASDSRLAGGNEQFF.